This T cell receptor beta chain derives from a study of cytomegalovirus exposure and HLA in healthy donors. It was with 60 Vbeta and 13 Jbeta primers that the PCR ran. Using immunoSEQ multiplex PCR, the repertoire was profiled, and TCRdb retains in-frame clones only, with some absent. The sample holds 130,000 to 150,000 clones, 75% to 90% seen once. The germline CDR1 and CDR2 sequences are SGHRS and YFSETQ. The CDR3 loop spans 16 amino acids. Trimming left V 0 bases short and J 2 bases short, with 14 bases between. This clone was recorded a few times. The TCR sequence derives from a woman under 40 in good health and CMV-seronegative. Sequencing used PBMCs. J is TRBJ2-5 and V is TRBV5-1; no reliable D call. The CDR3 DNA is TGCGCCAGCAGCTTGGTCGGAGCATCCGGGCAAGAGACCCAGTACTTC. Its protein product is CASSLVGASGQETQYF.